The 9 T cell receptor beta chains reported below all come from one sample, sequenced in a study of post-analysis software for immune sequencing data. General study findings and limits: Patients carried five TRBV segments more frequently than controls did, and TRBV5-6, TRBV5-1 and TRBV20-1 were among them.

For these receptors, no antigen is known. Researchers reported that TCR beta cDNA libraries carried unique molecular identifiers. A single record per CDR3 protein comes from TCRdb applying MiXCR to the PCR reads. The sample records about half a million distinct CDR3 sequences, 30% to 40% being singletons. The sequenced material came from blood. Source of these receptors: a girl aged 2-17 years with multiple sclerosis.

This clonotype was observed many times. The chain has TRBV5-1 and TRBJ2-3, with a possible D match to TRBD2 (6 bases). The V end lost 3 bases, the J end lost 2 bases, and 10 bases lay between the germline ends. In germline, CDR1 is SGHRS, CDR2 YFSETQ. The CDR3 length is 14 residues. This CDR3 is CASSSGLSTDTQYF. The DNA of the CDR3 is TGCGCCAGCAGCTCGGGACTTTCCACAGATACGCAGTATTTT.

The DNA for the CDR3 is TGCGCCAGCAGCTTGGCGGGGACAGTACAAGAGACCCAGTACTTC. It specifies CASSLAGTVQETQYF. V usage is TRBV5-1 and J usage is TRBJ2-5; 7 bases fit TRBD1. From germline, CDR1 is SGHRS and CDR2 YFSETQ. CDR3 length equals 15 residues. With V trimmed by 0 bases and J by 2 bases, 4 bases remained unmatched.

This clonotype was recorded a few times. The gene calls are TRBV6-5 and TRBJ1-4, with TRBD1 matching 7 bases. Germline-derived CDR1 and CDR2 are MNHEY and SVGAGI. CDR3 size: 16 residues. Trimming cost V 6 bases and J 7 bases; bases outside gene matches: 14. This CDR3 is CASSSRDSGEPEKLFF. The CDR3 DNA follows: TGTGCCAGCAGCTCCCGGGACAGTGGTGAGCCTGAAAAACTGTTTTTT.

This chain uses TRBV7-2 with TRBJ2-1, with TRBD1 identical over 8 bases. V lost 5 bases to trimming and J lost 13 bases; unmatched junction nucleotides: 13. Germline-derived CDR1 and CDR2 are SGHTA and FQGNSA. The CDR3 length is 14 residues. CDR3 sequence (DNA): TGTGCCAGCAGCCCAGACAGGGGCCAAGAGACCCAGTTCTTC. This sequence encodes CASSPDRGQETQFF.

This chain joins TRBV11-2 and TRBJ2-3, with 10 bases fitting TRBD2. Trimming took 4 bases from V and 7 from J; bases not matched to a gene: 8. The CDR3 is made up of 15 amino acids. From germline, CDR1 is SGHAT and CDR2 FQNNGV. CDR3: CASSSPSGGTHTQYF. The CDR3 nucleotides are TGTGCCAGCAGCTCCCCTAGCGGGGGCACCCATACGCAGTATTTT.

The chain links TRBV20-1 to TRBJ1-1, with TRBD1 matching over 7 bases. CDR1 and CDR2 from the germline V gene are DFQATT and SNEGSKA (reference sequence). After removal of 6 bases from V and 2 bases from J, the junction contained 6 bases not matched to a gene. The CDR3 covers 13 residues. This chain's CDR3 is CSASGQSNTEAFF. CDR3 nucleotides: TGCAGTGCCTCGGGACAGTCTAACACTGAAGCTTTCTTT.

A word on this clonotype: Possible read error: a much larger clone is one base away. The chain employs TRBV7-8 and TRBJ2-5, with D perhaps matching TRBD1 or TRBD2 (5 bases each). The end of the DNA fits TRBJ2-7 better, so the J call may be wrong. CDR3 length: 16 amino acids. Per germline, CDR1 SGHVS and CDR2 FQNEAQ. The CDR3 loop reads CVSSLALDPRGYEQYF. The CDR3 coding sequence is TGTGTCAGCAGCTTAGCGCTCGACCCTAGGGGCTACGAGCAGTACTTC.

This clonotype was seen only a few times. The CDR3 nucleotides read TGTGCCAGCTCACCACCGGGAGCGGGAGGCACAGATACGCAGTATTTT. It translates to CASSPPGAGGTDTQYF. The J gene is TRBJ2-3, the V gene TRBV18, with TRBD2 matching 8 bases. J was trimmed by 1 base and V by 0 bases; bases with no gene match: 3. This CDR3 comprises 16 residues. Germline V gene sequence: CDR1 KGHSH, CDR2 LQKENI.

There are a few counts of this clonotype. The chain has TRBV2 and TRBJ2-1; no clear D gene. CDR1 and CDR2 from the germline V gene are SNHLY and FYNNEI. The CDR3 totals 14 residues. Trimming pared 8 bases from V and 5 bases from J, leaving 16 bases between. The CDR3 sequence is CASCSSGRNNEQFF. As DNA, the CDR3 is TGTGCCAGCTGTTCGTCGGGCCGTAACAATGAGCAGTTCTTC.